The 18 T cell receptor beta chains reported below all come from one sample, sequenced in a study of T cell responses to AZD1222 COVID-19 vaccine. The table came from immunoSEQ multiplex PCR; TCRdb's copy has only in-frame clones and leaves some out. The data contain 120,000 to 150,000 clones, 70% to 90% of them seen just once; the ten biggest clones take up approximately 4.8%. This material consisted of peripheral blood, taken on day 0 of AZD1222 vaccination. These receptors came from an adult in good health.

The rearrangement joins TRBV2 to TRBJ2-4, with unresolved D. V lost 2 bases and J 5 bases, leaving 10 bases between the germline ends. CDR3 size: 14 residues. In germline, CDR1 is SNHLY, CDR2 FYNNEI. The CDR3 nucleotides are TGTGCCAGCAGTGAAAGCCTCCCCGAAAACATTCAGTACTTC. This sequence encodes CASSESLPENIQYF.

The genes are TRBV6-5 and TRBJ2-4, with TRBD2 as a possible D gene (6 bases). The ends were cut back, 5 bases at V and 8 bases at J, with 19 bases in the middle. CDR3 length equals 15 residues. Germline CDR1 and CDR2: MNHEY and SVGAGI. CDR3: CASSNRGTSLDIQYF. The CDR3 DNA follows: TGTGCCAGCAGTAACCGCGGGACCTCGCTGGACATTCAGTACTTC.

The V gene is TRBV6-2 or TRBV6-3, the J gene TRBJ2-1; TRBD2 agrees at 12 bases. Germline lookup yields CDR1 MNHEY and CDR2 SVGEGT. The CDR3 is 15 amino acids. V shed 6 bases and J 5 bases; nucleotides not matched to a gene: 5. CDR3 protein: CASSPGLAGNNEQFF. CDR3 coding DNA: TGTGCCAGCAGCCCAGGACTAGCGGGAAACAATGAGCAGTTCTTC.

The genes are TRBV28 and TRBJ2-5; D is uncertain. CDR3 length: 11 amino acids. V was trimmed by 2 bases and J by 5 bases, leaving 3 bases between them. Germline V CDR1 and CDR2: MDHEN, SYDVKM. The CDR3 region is CASSLRETQYF. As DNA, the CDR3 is TGTGCCAGCAGTTTAAGGGAGACCCAGTACTTC.

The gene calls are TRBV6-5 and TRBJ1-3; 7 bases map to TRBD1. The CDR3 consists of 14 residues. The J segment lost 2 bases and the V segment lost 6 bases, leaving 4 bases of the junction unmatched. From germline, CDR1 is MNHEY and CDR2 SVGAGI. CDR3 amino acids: CASRGTAAGNTIYF. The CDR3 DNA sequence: TGTGCCAGCAGGGGGACAGCGGCTGGAAACACCATATATTTT.

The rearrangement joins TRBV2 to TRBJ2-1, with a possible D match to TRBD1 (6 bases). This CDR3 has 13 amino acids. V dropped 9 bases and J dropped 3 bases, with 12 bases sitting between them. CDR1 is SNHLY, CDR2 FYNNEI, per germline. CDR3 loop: CARTGTNYNEQFF. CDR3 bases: TGTGCCAGGACCGGGACAAACTACAATGAGCAGTTCTTC.

CDR3 bases: TGCGCCAGCAGCCAAGTACTAAGCTCTGGAAACACCATATATTTT. Translated: CASSQVLSSGNTIYF. The chain employs TRBV4-1 and TRBJ1-3; no clear D. The CDR3 totals 15 residues. CDR1 and CDR2 from the germline V gene are MGHRA and YSYEKL. V was shortened by 1 base and J by 0 bases, with 7 bases between the two germline ends.

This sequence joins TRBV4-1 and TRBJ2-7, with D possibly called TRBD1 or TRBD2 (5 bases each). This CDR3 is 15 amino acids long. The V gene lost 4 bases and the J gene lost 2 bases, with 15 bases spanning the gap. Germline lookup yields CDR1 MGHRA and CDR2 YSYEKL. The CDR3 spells CASSPGSVGAYEQYF. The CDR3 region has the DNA TGCGCCAGCAGCCCAGGGAGCGTGGGGGCCTACGAGCAGTACTTC.

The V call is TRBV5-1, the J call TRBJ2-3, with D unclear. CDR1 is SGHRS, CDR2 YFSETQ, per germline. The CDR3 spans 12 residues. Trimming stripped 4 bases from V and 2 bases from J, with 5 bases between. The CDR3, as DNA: TGCGCCAGCAGCATCTTCACAGATACGCAGTATTTT. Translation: CASSIFTDTQYF.

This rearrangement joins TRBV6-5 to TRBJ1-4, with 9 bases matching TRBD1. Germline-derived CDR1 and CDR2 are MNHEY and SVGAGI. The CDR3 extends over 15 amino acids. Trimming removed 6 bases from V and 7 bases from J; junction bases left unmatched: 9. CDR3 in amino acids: CASRTTGGRSEKLFF. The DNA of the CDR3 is TGTGCCAGCAGGACTACAGGGGGCCGGAGTGAAAAACTGTTTTTT.

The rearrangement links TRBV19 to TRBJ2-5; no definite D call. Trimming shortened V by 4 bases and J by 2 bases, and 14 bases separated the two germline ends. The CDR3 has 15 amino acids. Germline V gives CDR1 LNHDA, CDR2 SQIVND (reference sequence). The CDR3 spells CASSRDASAQETQYF. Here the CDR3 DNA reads TGTGCCAGTAGTAGAGATGCCAGCGCGCAAGAGACCCAGTACTTC. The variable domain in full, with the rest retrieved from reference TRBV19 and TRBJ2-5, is DGGITQSPKYLFRKEGQNVTLSCEQNLNHDAMYWYRQDPGQGLRLIYYSQIVNDFQKGDIAEGYSVSREKKESFPLTVTSAQKNPTAFYLCASSRDASAQETQYFGPGTRLLVL.

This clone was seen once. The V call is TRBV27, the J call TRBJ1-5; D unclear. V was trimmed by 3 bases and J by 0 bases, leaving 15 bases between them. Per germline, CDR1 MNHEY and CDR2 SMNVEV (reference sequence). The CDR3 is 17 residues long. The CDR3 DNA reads TGTGCCAGCAGTTTTGGTGGCGGGGAGTATAGCAATCAGCCCCAGCATTTT. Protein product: CASSFGGGEYSNQPQHF.

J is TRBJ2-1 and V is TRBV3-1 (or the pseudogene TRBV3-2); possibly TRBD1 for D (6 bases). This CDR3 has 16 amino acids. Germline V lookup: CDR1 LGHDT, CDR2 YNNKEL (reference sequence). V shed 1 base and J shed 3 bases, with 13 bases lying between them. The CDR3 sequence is CASSQGRTAYYNEQFF. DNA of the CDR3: TGTGCCAGCAGCCAAGGTAGGACAGCCTACTACAATGAGCAGTTCTTC.

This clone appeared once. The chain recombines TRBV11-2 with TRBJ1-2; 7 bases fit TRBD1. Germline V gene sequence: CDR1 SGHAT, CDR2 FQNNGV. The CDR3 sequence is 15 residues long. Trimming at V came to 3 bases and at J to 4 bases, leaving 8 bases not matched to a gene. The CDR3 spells CASSLAGGILYGYTF. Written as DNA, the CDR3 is TGTGCCAGCAGCTTGGCAGGGGGGATTCTCTATGGCTACACCTTC.

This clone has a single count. The CDR3 coding sequence is TGTGCCAGCAACCTAGGGAACACTGAAGCTTTCTTT. Translated: CASNLGNTEAFF. The rearrangement uses TRBV6-5 and TRBJ1-1; D is unresolved. The CDR3 has 12 residues. Germline V gives CDR1 MNHEY, CDR2 SVGAGI. Between the trimmed V and J ends, which lost 7 bases and 1 base, there was a span of 7 bases.

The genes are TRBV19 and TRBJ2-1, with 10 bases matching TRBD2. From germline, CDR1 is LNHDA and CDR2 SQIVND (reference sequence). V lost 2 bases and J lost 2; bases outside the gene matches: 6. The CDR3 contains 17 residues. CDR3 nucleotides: TGTGCCAGTAGTATAAGGCTAGCGGGAGTCCCCTACAATGAGCAGTTCTTC. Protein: CASSIRLAGVPYNEQFF.

CDR3 amino acids: CASSLGGVGSNQPQHF. Written as DNA, the CDR3 is TGTGCCAGCAGCTTAGGGGGTGTAGGGAGCAATCAGCCCCAGCATTTT. J is TRBJ1-5 and V is TRBV7-9; no definite D call. The CDR3 runs 16 residues. Germline lookup yields CDR1 SEHNR and CDR2 FQNEAQ (reference sequence). The ends were cut back, 1 base at V and 1 base at J, with 11 bases in the middle. The variable domain in full, completed from reference TRBV7-9 and TRBJ1-5, reads DTGVSQNPRHKITKRGQNVTFRCDPISEHNRLYWYRQTLGQGPEFLTYFQNEAQLEKSRLLSDRFSAERPKGSFSTLEIQRTEQGDSAMYLCASSLGGVGSNQPQHFGDGTRLSIL.

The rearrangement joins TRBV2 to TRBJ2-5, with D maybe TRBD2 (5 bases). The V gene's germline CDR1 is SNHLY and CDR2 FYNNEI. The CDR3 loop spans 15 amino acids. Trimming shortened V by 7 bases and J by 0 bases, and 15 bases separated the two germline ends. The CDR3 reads CASTETPGYQETQYF. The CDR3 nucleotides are TGTGCCAGCACCGAAACCCCGGGATACCAAGAGACCCAGTACTTC. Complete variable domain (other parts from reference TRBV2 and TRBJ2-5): EPEVTQTPSHQVTQMGQEVILRCVPISNHLYFYWYRQILGQKVEFLVSFYNNEISEKSEIFDDQFSVERPDGSNFTLKIRSTKLEDSAMYFCASTETPGYQETQYFGPGTRLLVL.